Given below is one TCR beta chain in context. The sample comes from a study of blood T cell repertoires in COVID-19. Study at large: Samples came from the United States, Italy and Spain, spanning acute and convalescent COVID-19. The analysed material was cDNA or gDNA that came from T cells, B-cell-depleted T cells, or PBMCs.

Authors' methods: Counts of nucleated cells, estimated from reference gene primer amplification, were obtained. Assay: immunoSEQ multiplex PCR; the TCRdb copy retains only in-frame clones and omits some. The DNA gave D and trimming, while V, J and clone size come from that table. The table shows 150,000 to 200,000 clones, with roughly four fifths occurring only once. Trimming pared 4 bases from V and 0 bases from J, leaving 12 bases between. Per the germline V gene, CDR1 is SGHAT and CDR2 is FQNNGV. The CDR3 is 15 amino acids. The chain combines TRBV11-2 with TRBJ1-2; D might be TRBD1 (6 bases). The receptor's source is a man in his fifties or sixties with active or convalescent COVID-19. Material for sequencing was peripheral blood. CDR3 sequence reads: CASSYQGGSNYGYTF. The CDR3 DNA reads TGTGCCAGCAGCTATCAAGGGGGATCTAACTATGGCTACACCTTC.